Below are 25 T cell receptor beta chains sequenced from a single sample in a study of T-cell reconstitution after alpha-beta-depleted transplantation in children. A library of TCRbeta sequences, prepared with unique molecular identifiers, was generated. TCRdb itself ran the PCR reads through MiXCR, one entry per CDR3 protein. The profile shows over 450,000 distinct CDR3 sequences, approximately 10% of them singletons. This specimen was PBMCs, taken before TCRalphabeta/CD19-depleted stem cell transplant. These TCRs come from a child aged 2 to 15 with inherited bone marrow failure, due to receive a stem cell transplant.

This clonotype was seen a few times. The chain couples TRBV12-3 or TRBV12-4 to TRBJ1-2; D is uncertain. Trimming stripped 2 bases from V and 6 bases from J, with 4 bases between. The length of the CDR3 is 11 residues. The CDR3 is CASSLLNGYTF. The DNA of the CDR3 is TGTGCCAGCAGTTTATTAAATGGCTACACCTTC.

This rearrangement joins TRBV27 to TRBJ2-7, with D unresolved. The CDR3 covers 14 residues. CDR1 is MNHEY and CDR2 is SMNVEV in the germline V gene (reference sequence). V was pared by 5 bases and J by 4 bases, with 15 bases between. CDR3: CASSPIRSWYEQYF. In DNA form, the CDR3 reads TGTGCCAGCAGTCCTATTCGGAGTTGGTACGAGCAGTACTTC.

This clonotype has more than one count but fewer than ten. The chain couples TRBV29-1 to TRBJ1-1; a weak D match, TRBD1 (6 bases). Trimming left V 7 bases short and J 0 bases short, with 21 bases between. The germline gives CDR1 SQVTM, CDR2 ANQGSEA. The CDR3 has 16 amino acids. The CDR3: CSAQMGGLSMNTEAFF. CDR3 DNA sequence: TGCAGCGCACAAATGGGGGGGCTAAGCATGAACACTGAAGCTTTCTTT.

This clonotype was seen many times. The J gene is TRBJ1-1, the V gene TRBV4-1, with 10 bases matching TRBD1. Germline V gene lookup returns CDR1 MGHRA and CDR2 YSYEKL. Unmatched junction bases numbered 12, after V lost 1 base and J lost 4 bases. There are 18 residues in the CDR3. In DNA, the CDR3 is TGCGCCAGCAGCCAAGGGGGGCGACAGGGGGCATTCGTCACTGAAGCTTTCTTT. Translation gives CASSQGGRQGAFVTEAFF.

This clonotype was seen many times. Sequence at one end of the junction differs from germline and may be a read error. This chain links TRBV5-6 with TRBJ1-5; D gene ambiguous. Germline values: CDR1 SGHDT, CDR2 YYEEEE. The CDR3 is made up of 13 amino acids. Here the CDR3 DNA reads TGCGCCAGCAGCTTGGGTCGGAATCAGCCCCAGCATTTT. Protein: CASSLGRNQPQHF.

Ten or more counts support this clonotype. The V and J genes are TRBV20-1 and TRBJ2-7; 16 bases are a match to TRBD2. V lost 6 bases to trimming and J lost 5 bases; unmatched junction nucleotides: 10. The germline V gene has CDR1 DFQATT and CDR2 SNEGSKA (reference sequence). The CDR3 has 16 residues. The CDR3 DNA follows: TGCAGTGCGCCAACTGGGACTAGCGGGAGGGAAGACGAGCAGTACTTC. Protein product: CSAPTGTSGREDEQYF.

A remark on this clonotype: A junction boundary mismatches the germline segment, possibly from a read error. The chain carries TRBV28 and TRBJ2-4; a weak D match, TRBD2 (6 bases). The CDR3 is 14 residues long. Germline CDR1 reads MDHEN; CDR2 reads SYDVKM. The CDR3 nucleotides read TGTGCCAGCGGCTCACCGGGAGCCAAAAACCTTCAGTACTTC. Amino acids: CASGSPGAKNLQYF.

There are a few counts of this clonotype. The chain couples TRBV7-2 to TRBJ2-3; D is possibly TRBD2 (5 bases). V was pared by 5 bases and J by 3 bases, with 12 bases between. Germline V gene data show CDR1 as SGHTA and CDR2 as FQGNSA. The CDR3 contains 14 residues. CDR3 nucleotide sequence: TGTGCCAGCAGCCTTCATCCGGGGACAGATACGCAGTATTTT. Residues: CASSLHPGTDTQYF.

This clonotype has a count of ten or more. The chain employs TRBV7-6 and TRBJ2-7, with 9 bases lining up with TRBD1. Germline V gene data show CDR1 as SGHVS and CDR2 as FNYEAQ. The V gene end was trimmed by 5 bases and the J gene end by 2 bases; junction bases not matched to a gene: 7. CDR3 length equals 15 residues. The CDR3 DNA follows: TGTGCCAGCAGCGCATACAGGGGGCGGGCCTACGAGCAGTACTTC. This encodes CASSAYRGRAYEQYF.

V and J are TRBV2 and TRBJ2-1, with TRBD1 matching over 7 bases. This CDR3 is built from 14 residues. V gave up 1 base and J gave up 3 bases; unmatched junction bases: 0. Germline CDR1 is SNHLY and CDR2 is FYNNEI. CDR3 nucleotides: TGTGCCAGCAGTGAAGGGACAGGCTACAATGAGCAGTTCTTC. Residues: CASSEGTGYNEQFF.

This clonotype was observed at least ten times. The rearrangement uses TRBV4-3 and TRBJ1-4; D is undetermined. The CDR3 spans 15 residues. V dropped 0 bases and J dropped 3 bases, with 8 bases sitting between them. Germline loops: CDR1 LGHNA, CDR2 YSLEER. CDR3 nucleotide sequence: TGCGCCAGCAGCCAAGAGGGATCTGCTAATGAAAAACTGTTTTTT. Encoded protein: CASSQEGSANEKLFF.

This clonotype has at least ten counts. The V call is TRBV20-1, the J call TRBJ2-5, with D possibly TRBD1 on 6 matching bases. The V end lost 3 bases, the J end lost 0 bases, and 11 bases lay between the germline ends. The CDR3 consists of 14 residues. Germline CDR1 is DFQATT and CDR2 is SNEGSKA (reference sequence). The CDR3 spells CSASTQGYQETQYF. The CDR3 DNA reads TGCAGTGCTAGTACGCAGGGGTACCAAGAGACCCAGTACTTC.

This clonotype is a singleton in its sample. A much bigger clone sits one base away, suggesting this may be a read error. The gene calls are TRBV28 and TRBJ2-1; D might be TRBD1 (6 bases). TRBJ2-7 explains the end of the DNA better; the J call may be wrong. Germline CDR1 is MDHEN and CDR2 is SYDVKM. The CDR3 covers 14 residues. The CDR3 nucleotides read TGTGCCAGCAGTTCTCCGGGACATTACAATGAGCAGTACTTC. Translating it yields CASSSPGHYNEQYF.

This clonotype occurred many times. V usage is TRBV4-3 and J usage is TRBJ2-1, with TRBD2 as a possible D gene (5 bases). V shed 1 base and J shed 8 bases, with 9 bases lying between them. This CDR3 comprises 13 residues. Per the germline V gene, CDR1 is LGHNA and CDR2 is YSLEER. CDR3 amino acids: CASSQGGSDEQFF. CDR3 bases: TGCGCCAGCAGCCAAGGCGGGTCCGATGAGCAGTTCTTC.

This clonotype was found many times. The chain carries TRBV6-2 or TRBV6-3 and TRBJ2-7; a possible D gene is TRBD2 (6 bases). Germline V gene data show CDR1 as MNHEY and CDR2 as SVGEGT. V lost 1 base to trimming and J lost 0 bases, with 19 bases between them. The CDR3 is 18 residues long. CDR3 in amino acids: CASSYYGWRLVPSYEQYF. The CDR3 DNA reads TGTGCCAGCAGTTACTATGGGTGGAGACTAGTGCCCTCCTACGAGCAGTACTTC.

The J gene is TRBJ2-2, the V gene TRBV4-2; 7 bases are shared with TRBD2. This CDR3 region has 13 residues. Germline CDR1 reads LGHNA; CDR2 reads YNFKEQ. The V gene end was trimmed by 5 bases and the J gene end by 6 bases; junction bases not matched to a gene: 3. The CDR3 coding sequence is TGTGCCAGCAGCTTCGGACTAGCCGGGGAGCTGTTTTTT. This encodes CASSFGLAGELFF.

Note on this clonotype: This may come from a read error, since a much larger clone is one base off. V is TRBV12-3 or TRBV12-4 and J is TRBJ2-1; possibly TRBD2 for D (6 bases). The V gene lost 6 bases and the J gene lost 8 bases, with 14 bases spanning the gap. This CDR3 is built from 13 residues. DNA of the CDR3: TGTGCCAGCAGCGTAGCGGCAGGCTATGAGCAGTTCTTC. Translated: CASSVAAGYEQFF.

This clonotype was counted between two and nine times. V usage is TRBV12-3 or TRBV12-4 and J usage is TRBJ1-5; 10 bases are shared with TRBD1. This CDR3 is 13 amino acids long. V was pared by 6 bases and J by 7 bases, with 3 bases of the junction left unmatched. This CDR3 reads CASRVTGGQPQHF. For the CDR3, the DNA is TGTGCCAGCAGAGTGACAGGGGGCCAGCCCCAGCATTTT.

This clonotype showed up many times. The V call is TRBV29-1, the J call TRBJ2-3; D may be TRBD2 (5 bases). V was clipped by 6 bases and J by 6 bases, with 19 bases between them. CDR1 and CDR2 (germline): SQVTM, ANQGSEA. The CDR3 is 14 residues long. CDR3 DNA sequence: TGCAGCGTCGGCGGGCCCAGAGGCTCCGATACGCAGTATTTT. Translated, it gives CSVGGPRGSDTQYF.

On this clonotype: A much more abundant neighbour one base away suggests this may be a read error. The gene calls are TRBV10-3 and TRBJ2-3, with D maybe TRBD2 (6 bases). The CDR3 totals 12 residues. The V end was cut by 10 bases, the J end by 8 bases, with 16 bases between. Germline V gene lookup returns CDR1 ENHRY and CDR2 SYGVKD. This chain's CDR3 is CATTGGSATQYF. CDR3 sequence (DNA): TGTGCCACCACTGGGGGGAGTGCTACGCAGTATTTT.

A remark on this clonotype: A single base separates this from a much larger clone, so it may be a read error. The CDR3 ends on some other residue instead of the conserved phenylalanine or tryptophan, so this is likely a read error. The genes are TRBV4-3 and TRBJ2-1; maybe TRBD2 (5 bases). The CDR3 sequence is 15 residues long. CDR1 and CDR2 from the germline V gene are LGHNA and YSLEER. V was pared by 0 bases and J by 7 bases, with 13 bases between. CDR3 coding DNA: TGCGCCAGCAGCCAAGATAGGACTTCAGGAAATGAGCAGTTCTTG. This gives the protein CASSQDRTSGNEQFL.

This chain uses TRBV20-1 with TRBJ2-7, with D possibly matching TRBD1 (6 bases). The CDR3 covers 13 residues. With 6 bases removed from V and 0 bases from J, the gap between germline ends came to 12 bases. Germline V lookup: CDR1 DFQATT, CDR2 SNEGSKA (reference sequence). The DNA of the CDR3 is TGCAGTGCCATAGGACAGATCTCCTACGAGCAGTACTTC. Its translation: CSAIGQISYEQYF.

Notes on this clonotype: Possible read error: a much larger clone is one base away. The chain uses TRBV29-1 and TRBJ1-1; D not certain. CDR3 size: 12 residues. Germline CDR1 is SQVTM and CDR2 is ANQGSEA. CDR3 bases: TGCAGAGTTGAAGAAAAGTACACTGAAGCTTTCTTT. Protein: CRVEEKYTEAFF.

There are many counts of this clonotype. This chain connects TRBV4-3 to TRBJ2-2, with D uncertain. Germline CDR1 reads LGHNA; CDR2 reads YSLEER. Trimming shortened V by 0 bases and J by 9 bases, and 11 bases separated the two germline ends. This CDR3 comprises 14 residues. This chain's CDR3 is CASSQDGRPRELFF. The DNA of the CDR3 is TGCGCCAGCAGCCAAGACGGACGTCCTCGGGAGCTGTTTTTT.

This clonotype has ten or more counts. J is TRBJ1-3 and V is TRBV5-5; D call uncertain. V lost 2 bases and J lost 0, with 12 bases in between. This CDR3 comprises 16 residues. From germline, CDR1 is SGHKS and CDR2 YYEKEE (reference sequence). The CDR3: CASSFSTAASGNTIYF. The CDR3, as DNA: TGTGCCAGCAGCTTTTCCACGGCAGCCTCTGGAAACACCATATATTTT.